Listed below are T cell receptor beta chains from one sample, sequenced in a study of T cells in Graves' hyperthyroidism and ophthalmopathy. TCRdb reanalysed the multiplex PCR reads using MiXCR and keeps one entry per CDR3 protein. The sample consists of 350,000 to 400,000 distinct CDR3 sequences, more than 12% of them appearing once. Specimen: blood. These receptor sequences come from a woman aged 25 to 39 with Graves' hyperthyroidism. CDR3s include the opening cysteine and the closing phenylalanine or tryptophan. The order of the fields is D gene, clone size, V gene, J gene, CDR3 protein, CDR3 DNA. The D gene is left open where the match is weak. The size entry is marked missing in some rows and otherwise reads once, few, many or a size class.

d_gene: NA
abundance: NA
v_gene: TRBV5-1
j_gene: TRBJ2-5
CDR3aa: CASSFNTGQETQYF
CDR3nt: TGCGCCAGCAGCTTTAATACAGGTCAAGAGACCCAGTACTTC

d_gene: TRBD1
abundance: many
v_gene: TRBV3-1
j_gene: TRBJ2-7
CDR3aa: CASSQADRAGYEQYF
CDR3nt: TGTGCCAGCAGCCAAGCGGACAGGGCCGGCTACGAGCAGTACTTC

d_gene: TRBD2
abundance: few
v_gene: TRBV5-1
j_gene: TRBJ2-2
CDR3aa: CASSQGRLAAEELFF
CDR3nt: TGCGCCAGCAGCCAGGGAAGGCTAGCGGCCGAGGAGCTGTTTTTT

d_gene: TRBD1
abundance: many
v_gene: TRBV28
j_gene: TRBJ2-1
CDR3aa: CASSEYRDSSYNEQFF
CDR3nt: TGTGCCAGCAGCGAATACAGGGACAGCTCCTACAATGAGCAGTTCTTC

d_gene: TRBD2
abundance: many
v_gene: TRBV3-1
j_gene: TRBJ2-5
CDR3aa: CASSQEQGASGRKYF
CDR3nt: TGTGCCAGCAGCCAAGAGCAGGGGGCTAGCGGGAGAAAATACTTC

d_gene: NA
abundance: many
v_gene: TRBV28
j_gene: TRBJ2-2
CDR3aa: CASTSDGKNTGELFF
CDR3nt: TGTGCCAGCACCTCGGACGGAAAGAACACCGGGGAGCTGTTTTTT

d_gene: NA
abundance: few
v_gene: TRBV27
j_gene: TRBJ2-2
CDR3aa: CASSTGTAGTGELFF
CDR3nt: TGTGCCAGCAGCACTGGGACCGCTGGCACCGGGGAGCTGTTTTTT

d_gene: TRBD2
abundance: NA
v_gene: TRBV18
j_gene: TRBJ2-3
CDR3aa: CASSPPSGLGWGTDTQYF
CDR3nt: TGTGCCAGCTCACCTCCTAGCGGACTGGGGTGGGGCACAGATACGCAGTATTTT

d_gene: TRBD1
abundance: NA
v_gene: TRBV27
j_gene: TRBJ1-6
CDR3aa: CASRGDRGGSPLHF
CDR3nt: TGTGCCAGCAGGGGGGACAGGGGGGGCTCACCCCTCCACTTT

d_gene: NA
abundance: NA
v_gene: TRBV19
j_gene: TRBJ2-7
CDR3aa: CASSSAFRGSPYEQYF
CDR3nt: TGTGCCAGTAGTAGCGCCTTCCGGGGGAGTCCCTACGAGCAGTACTTC

d_gene: NA
abundance: many
v_gene: TRBV5-1
j_gene: TRBJ1-1
CDR3aa: CASSLDTVNTEAFF
CDR3nt: TGCGCCAGCAGCTTGGATACAGTGAACACTGAAGCTTTCTTT

d_gene: TRBD2
abundance: NA
v_gene: TRBV30
j_gene: TRBJ2-7
CDR3aa: CAWSTGTSLDEQYF
CDR3nt: TGTGCCTGGAGTACCGGGACTAGCCTGGACGAGCAGTACTTC

d_gene: TRBD2
abundance: many
v_gene: TRBV12-3/TRBV12-4
j_gene: TRBJ2-5
CDR3aa: CASKLAGVETQYF
CDR3nt: TGTGCCAGCAAATTAGCGGGAGTTGAGACCCAGTACTTC

d_gene: NA
abundance: many
v_gene: TRBV30
j_gene: TRBJ1-2
CDR3aa: CAWSGNRNYGYTF
CDR3nt: TGTGCCTGGAGTGGAAACAGGAACTATGGCTACACCTTC

d_gene: NA
abundance: many
v_gene: TRBV28
j_gene: TRBJ1-2
CDR3aa: CASSAPLGGYYGYTF
CDR3nt: TGTGCCAGCAGTGCACCCCTCGGGGGCTACTATGGCTACACCTTC

d_gene: NA
abundance: many
v_gene: TRBV12-3/TRBV12-4
j_gene: TRBJ2-7
CDR3aa: CASSIGTLTYEQYF
CDR3nt: TGTGCCAGCAGTATCGGGACACTTACCTACGAGCAGTACTTC

d_gene: NA
abundance: few
v_gene: TRBV20-1
j_gene: TRBJ2-5
CDR3aa: CNARGVRERKETQYF
CDR3nt: TGCAATGCCAGAGGGGTTCGGGAGCGAAAAGAGACCCAGTACTTC

d_gene: TRBD2
abundance: many
v_gene: TRBV20-1
j_gene: TRBJ2-7
CDR3aa: CSAREGTSVYEQYF
CDR3nt: TGCAGTGCTAGAGAAGGAACTAGCGTCTACGAGCAGTACTTC

d_gene: TRBD1
abundance: NA
v_gene: TRBV7-9
j_gene: TRBJ2-2
CDR3aa: CASSLAWGQGYAGELFF
CDR3nt: TGTGCCAGCAGCTTAGCATGGGGACAGGGTTACGCCGGGGAGCTGTTTTTT

d_gene: NA
abundance: many
v_gene: TRBV18
j_gene: TRBJ2-7
CDR3aa: CASSAQGANYEQYF
CDR3nt: TGTGCCAGCTCGGCCCAGGGTGCCAACTACGAGCAGTACTTC

d_gene: TRBD2
abundance: many
v_gene: TRBV10-1
j_gene: TRBJ2-7
CDR3aa: CASRISGSYEQYF
CDR3nt: TGCGCCAGCAGAATTAGCGGGAGCTACGAGCAGTACTTC

d_gene: NA
abundance: NA
v_gene: TRBV27
j_gene: TRBJ2-5
CDR3aa: CASSSRGGLETQYF
CDR3nt: TGTGCCAGCAGTTCGAGGGGGGGGTTGGAGACCCAGTACTTC

d_gene: NA
abundance: many
v_gene: TRBV7-3
j_gene: TRBJ2-1
CDR3aa: CASSVGTRNEQFF
CDR3nt: TGTGCCAGCAGCGTCGGGACTCGAAATGAGCAGTTCTTC

d_gene: TRBD1
abundance: many
v_gene: TRBV7-6
j_gene: TRBJ2-7
CDR3aa: CASSEDRVSNEQYF
CDR3nt: TGTGCCAGCAGCGAGGACAGGGTTTCGAACGAGCAGTACTTC

d_gene: TRBD1
abundance: many
v_gene: TRBV28
j_gene: TRBJ1-2
CDR3aa: CASSLAGGAVGNYGYTF
CDR3nt: TGTGCCAGCAGTTTAGCAGGGGGCGCGGTTGGTAACTATGGCTACACCTTC

d_gene: NA
abundance: many
v_gene: TRBV5-1
j_gene: TRBJ2-2
CDR3aa: CASSLASGWELFF
CDR3nt: TGCGCCAGCAGCTTGGCGTCAGGGTGGGAGCTGTTTTTT

d_gene: NA
abundance: NA
v_gene: TRBV20-1
j_gene: TRBJ2-7
CDR3aa: CSGREGTAYEQYF
CDR3nt: TGCAGTGGGAGGGAGGGGACAGCCTACGAGCAGTACTTC

d_gene: NA
abundance: NA
v_gene: TRBV6-5
j_gene: TRBJ2-3
CDR3aa: CASSYRQADTQYF
CDR3nt: TGTGCCAGCAGTTACCGGCAGGCAGATACGCAGTATTTT

d_gene: NA
abundance: many
v_gene: TRBV3-1
j_gene: TRBJ2-7
CDR3aa: CASSQGSPYSEQYF
CDR3nt: TGTGCCAGCAGCCAAGGAAGTCCCTACTCCGAGCAGTACTTC

d_gene: TRBD1
abundance: NA
v_gene: TRBV6-2/TRBV6-3
j_gene: TRBJ1-5
CDR3aa: CASSYGQAFNQPQHF
CDR3nt: TGTGCCAGCAGTTATGGACAGGCATTCAATCAGCCCCAGCATTTT

d_gene: NA
abundance: NA
v_gene: TRBV10-1
j_gene: TRBJ2-2
CDR3aa: CASANWTGELFF
CDR3nt: TGCGCCAGCGCAAACTGGACCGGGGAGCTGTTTTTT

d_gene: NA
abundance: many
v_gene: TRBV7-3
j_gene: TRBJ2-7
CDR3aa: CASSLAGGNEQYF
CDR3nt: TGTGCCAGCAGCTTAGCAGGAGGGAACGAGCAGTACTTC

d_gene: NA
abundance: many
v_gene: TRBV13
j_gene: TRBJ1-6
CDR3aa: CASSLRGNLGSPLHF
CDR3nt: TGTGCCAGCAGCTTGCGGGGAAATCTTGGATCACCCCTCCACTTT

d_gene: TRBD2
abundance: many
v_gene: TRBV28
j_gene: TRBJ2-7
CDR3aa: CASSLSTGTSASYEQYF
CDR3nt: TGTGCCAGCAGTTTATCGACCGGGACTAGCGCTTCCTACGAGCAGTACTTC

d_gene: NA
abundance: NA
v_gene: TRBV19
j_gene: TRBJ2-6
CDR3aa: CASREISGANVLTF
CDR3nt: TGTGCCAGTAGAGAGATATCTGGGGCCAACGTCCTGACTTTC

d_gene: NA
abundance: many
v_gene: TRBV3-1
j_gene: TRBJ2-2
CDR3aa: CASSRGLTGELFF
CDR3nt: TGTGCCAGCAGCCGGGGGCTAACCGGGGAGCTGTTTTTT

d_gene: NA
abundance: many
v_gene: TRBV28
j_gene: TRBJ2-4
CDR3aa: CASSPLGQGEIAKNIQYF
CDR3nt: TGTGCCAGCAGTCCCTTAGGACAAGGAGAAATAGCCAAAAACATTCAGTACTTC

d_gene: NA
abundance: NA
v_gene: TRBV5-1
j_gene: TRBJ2-2
CDR3aa: CASPTGPTRTGELFF
CDR3nt: TGCGCCAGCCCCACGGGACCCACCAGAACCGGGGAGCTGTTTTTT

d_gene: NA
abundance: many
v_gene: TRBV7-2
j_gene: TRBJ2-1
CDR3aa: CASSLAHGSNYNEQFF
CDR3nt: TGTGCCAGCAGCTTAGCCCACGGGAGCAACTACAATGAGCAGTTCTTC

d_gene: NA
abundance: few
v_gene: TRBV7-9
j_gene: TRBJ1-3
CDR3aa: CASSLNSGGNTIYF
CDR3nt: TGTGCCAGCAGCCTTAACAGCGGCGGAAACACCATATATTTT